Listed here are 24 T cell receptor beta chains from one sample, sequenced in a study of cytomegalovirus exposure and HLA in healthy donors. The PCR employed 60 Vbeta primers together with 13 Jbeta primers. Some clones are missing from TCRdb's copy, which holds only in-frame ones; the method was immunoSEQ multiplex PCR. Of 65,000 or so clones in the sample, roughly 80% were seen once. Sequencing input: PBMCs. These receptor sequences come from a middle-aged woman in good health and CMV-seropositive.

The V and J genes are TRBV9 and TRBJ2-1; the D gene is possibly TRBD2 (5 bases). The germline V and J ends were trimmed by 0 bases and 9 bases, with 16 bases remaining between them. The germline CDR1 and CDR2 sequences are SGDLS and YYNGEE. The CDR3 has 15 amino acids. CDR3 protein: CASSVVAGELGEQFF. For the CDR3, the DNA is TGTGCCAGCAGCGTAGTTGCCGGGGAATTGGGTGAGCAGTTCTTC.

This clone was recorded once. The rearrangement links TRBV5-1 to TRBJ1-6; TRBD1 matches at 8 bases. Germline CDR1 SGHRS, CDR2 YFSETQ. CDR3 length equals 13 residues. V trimming: 5 bases; J trimming: 9 bases; junction bases outside the gene matches: 4. This CDR3 reads CASRDREASPLHF. CDR3 nucleotides: TGCGCCAGCAGGGACAGGGAGGCTTCACCCCTCCACTTT.

The rearrangement links TRBV7-2 to TRBJ1-5, with TRBD1 as a possible D gene (5 bases). Trimming took 5 bases from V and 4 from J, leaving 18 bases between them. Germline V CDR1 and CDR2: SGHTA, FQGNSA. The CDR3 is 16 amino acids. The CDR3 bases are TGTGCCAGCAGCGGGGGGGGTGGAGGCCCGAATCAGCCCCAGCATTTT. It codes for CASSGGGGGPNQPQHF.

This chain joins TRBV5-6 and TRBJ2-7; 8 positions agree with TRBD1. V was clipped by 4 bases and J by 3 bases; unmatched bases: 12. This CDR3 has 16 residues. The germline CDR1 and CDR2 sequences are SGHDT and YYEEEE. The CDR3 here is CASSPSGQAKFYEQYF. CDR3 coding DNA: TGTGCCAGCAGCCCATCGGGACAGGCTAAGTTCTACGAGCAGTACTTC.

V and J are TRBV4-1 and TRBJ2-1; the match to TRBD2 covers 7 bases. J lost 1 base, V lost 2 bases, and 5 bases had no gene match. From germline, CDR1 is MGHRA and CDR2 YSYEKL. The CDR3 has 16 amino acids. The CDR3 is CASSQFGGGSYNEQFF. Written as DNA, the CDR3 is TGCGCCAGCAGCCAATTCGGCGGGGGTTCCTACAATGAGCAGTTCTTC.

This chain's CDR3 is CASSTQGATNEKLFF. The CDR3 DNA is TGCGCCAGCAGCACCCAGGGGGCAACTAATGAAAAACTGTTTTTT. The chain employs TRBV5-1 and TRBJ1-4, with TRBD1 identical over 7 bases. The germline gives CDR1 SGHRS, CDR2 YFSETQ. The V and J ends lost 4 bases and 0 bases, in that order; junction bases with no gene match: 3. The CDR3 covers 15 residues.

The chain uses TRBV7-9 and TRBJ1-1; a weak D match, TRBD1 (5 bases). Trimming pared 2 bases from V and 0 bases from J, leaving 7 bases between. The CDR3 has 14 residues. Germline V gene lookup returns CDR1 SEHNR and CDR2 FQNEAQ (reference sequence). CDR3 DNA sequence: TGTGCCAGCAGCTTAACAGGCCTGAACACTGAAGCTTTCTTT. It specifies CASSLTGLNTEAFF. Full variable domain (remainder filled in from reference TRBV7-9 and TRBJ1-1): DTGVSQNPRHKITKRGQNVTFRCDPISEHNRLYWYRQTLGQGPEFLTYFQNEAQLEKSRLLSDRFSAERPKGSFSTLEIQRTEQGDSAMYLCASSLTGLNTEAFFGQGTRLTVV.

V gene TRBV6-1 combines with J gene TRBJ2-3; a weak D match, TRBD1 (6 bases). Germline CDR1 MNHNS, CDR2 SASEGT. The CDR3 contains 14 residues. V was cut by 5 bases and J by 6 bases, with 15 bases left in between. CDR3 protein: CASSLGGESDTQYF. The CDR3 DNA is TGTGCCAGCAGTCTAGGGGGAGAGTCGGATACGCAGTATTTT.

About this clone: Because the CDR3 is missing its conserved closing phenylalanine or tryptophan, this is likely a read error. The DNA is omitted, as the CDR3 cannot be located on it reliably, and the CDR3 follows TCRdb's listing. The chain is built from TRBV20-1 and TRBJ2-3; the tabulated D call, TRBD2, remains unverified against the DNA. The CDR3 comprises 8 residues, both ends counted. Germline V gene lookup returns CDR1 DFQATT and CDR2 SNEGSKA (reference sequence). This chain's CDR3 is CSARSGIA.

The genes are TRBV5-1 and TRBJ2-5, with TRBD2 matching over 8 bases. Germline V lookup: CDR1 SGHRS, CDR2 YFSETQ. The CDR3 loop spans 15 amino acids. Germline trimming cut 5 bases from V and 1 base from J; bases unmatched to any gene: 7. The CDR3: CASSPSGTSQETQYF. The CDR3 bases are TGCGCCAGCAGTCCCTCCGGGACTAGCCAAGAGACCCAGTACTTC.

This chain joins TRBV6-6 and TRBJ1-4; D is unresolved. Trimming pared 6 bases from V and 8 bases from J, leaving 13 bases between. The CDR3 sequence is 13 residues long. In germline, CDR1 is MNHNY, CDR2 SVGAGI (reference sequence). CDR3 region: CASSPGSLEKLFF. CDR3 bases: TGTGCCAGCAGCCCCGGGTCTCTAGAAAAACTGTTTTTT.

The rearrangement links TRBV25-1 to TRBJ2-3, with 8 bases fitting TRBD1. The J segment lost 4 bases and the V segment lost 4 bases, leaving 1 base of the junction unmatched. Germline V gene lookup returns CDR1 MGHDK and CDR2 SYGVNS. The CDR3 consists of 13 residues. The CDR3 sequence is CASSGGQADTQYF. Written as DNA, the CDR3 is TGTGCCAGCAGTGGGGGACAGGCAGATACGCAGTATTTT.

The rearrangement links TRBV18 to TRBJ1-4, with D unresolved. Germline lookup yields CDR1 KGHSH and CDR2 LQKENI. This CDR3 contains 13 residues. Deletions cut 1 base from V and 8 bases from J, with 8 bases between. CDR3 sequence reads: CASSPRVREKLFF. DNA for the CDR3: TGTGCCAGCTCACCACGGGTGAGGGAAAAACTGTTTTTT.

The rearrangement joins TRBV5-1 to TRBJ1-1, with TRBD1 as a possible D gene (5 bases). Germline loops: CDR1 SGHRS, CDR2 YFSETQ. The ends were cut back, 5 bases at V and 0 bases at J, with 8 bases in the middle. This CDR3 has 13 residues. The CDR3 protein is CASRMTVNTEAFF. The CDR3 nucleotides read TGCGCCAGCAGAATGACAGTGAACACTGAAGCTTTCTTT. Using reference TRBV5-1 and TRBJ1-1 for the parts outside the CDR3, the full variable domain is KAGVTQTPRYLIKTRGQQVTLSCSPISGHRSVSWYQQTPGQGLQFLFEYFSETQRNKGNFPGRFSGRQFSNSRSEMNVSTLELGDSALYLCASRMTVNTEAFFGQGTRLTVV.

This clone has more than one count but fewer than ten. The gene calls are TRBV5-1 and TRBJ2-3, with 7 bases fitting TRBD1. The CDR3 extends over 14 amino acids. Trimming removed 6 bases from V and 2 bases from J; junction bases left unmatched: 6. Looked up from germline, CDR1 is SGHRS and CDR2 is YFSETQ. The CDR3 loop reads CASTPDRDTDTQYF. In DNA, the CDR3 is TGCGCCAGCACCCCCGACAGGGACACAGATACGCAGTATTTT.

This clone was seen a handful of times. The V and J genes are TRBV10-2 and TRBJ1-1; D is perhaps TRBD1 (5 bases). Trimming pared 10 bases from V and 5 bases from J, leaving 11 bases between. Germline CDR1 and CDR2: WSHSY and SAAADI. CDR3 length equals 11 residues. This CDR3 reads CATSGGTEAFF. CDR3 nucleotide sequence: TGCGCCACCTCGGGGGGTACTGAAGCTTTCTTT.

This clone appeared a single time. The chain couples TRBV18 to TRBJ2-5, with 8 bases aligning to TRBD1. V was pared by 6 bases and J by 8 bases, with 8 bases of the junction left unmatched. The CDR3 is 13 residues long. Germline lookup yields CDR1 KGHSH and CDR2 LQKENI. CDR3 residues: CASSPLDRETQYF. Written as DNA, the CDR3 is TGTGCCAGCTCCCCCTTGGACAGGGAAACCCAGTACTTC.

CDR3 protein: CAWSVPTGGIATNEKLFF. CDR3 DNA sequence: TGTGCCTGGAGTGTTCCGACAGGGGGTATCGCAACTAATGAAAAACTGTTTTTT. V usage is TRBV30 and J usage is TRBJ1-4; TRBD1 matches 9 bases. The germline V gene encodes CDR1 GTSNPN and CDR2 SVGIG (reference sequence). The CDR3 extends over 18 amino acids. The trim removed 0 bases at V and 0 bases at J, leaving 8 bases unmatched.

In nucleotides, the CDR3 is TGTGCCAGTAGTCTCACCGGGAGAACTAGCACAGATACGCAGTATTTT. It encodes CASSLTGRTSTDTQYF. The J gene is TRBJ2-3, the V gene TRBV19, with TRBD2 as a possible D gene (6 bases). Trimming took off 5 bases at V and 0 bases at J, with 15 bases between the two ends. Germline loops: CDR1 LNHDA, CDR2 SQIVND (reference sequence). CDR3 length equals 16 residues.

The rearrangement joins TRBV21-1 to TRBJ1-4; the table's D call, TRBD1, was not checked against the DNA. TRBV21-1 is a listed pseudogene. CDR3 size: 18 residues. CDR3 in amino acids: CASSPLVVCRPGDEKLFF. The CDR3 DNA reads TGTGCCAGCAGCCCCCTGGTCGTGTGTAGGCCAGGGGATGAAAAACTGTTTTTT.

The chain combines TRBV5-1 with TRBJ2-3, with D unclear. The CDR3 has 18 amino acids. Trimming shortened V by 0 bases and J by 0 bases, and 17 bases separated the two germline ends. Germline CDR1 is SGHRS and CDR2 is YFSETQ. The CDR3 here is CASSLAQPTLSSTDTQYF. CDR3 DNA sequence: TGCGCCAGCAGCTTGGCACAGCCTACCCTATCTAGCACAGATACGCAGTATTTT.

DNA of the CDR3: TGTGCCTGGAGAAAAGGGGGTTCAGGAAACATTCAGTACTTC. Translating it yields CAWRKGGSGNIQYF. The genes are TRBV30 and TRBJ2-4; perhaps TRBD1 as D (6 bases). Germline CDR1 reads GTSNPN; CDR2 reads SVGIG (reference sequence). The CDR3 is made up of 14 amino acids. Between the trimmed V and J ends, which lost 3 bases and 6 bases, there was a span of 15 bases.

The rearrangement joins TRBV9 to TRBJ1-1; 10 nucleotides match TRBD1. The CDR3 covers 16 residues. The J segment lost 4 bases and the V segment lost 4 bases, leaving 10 bases of the junction unmatched. Per germline, CDR1 SGDLS and CDR2 YYNGEE. The CDR3 region has the DNA TGTGCCAGCAGCACGCCGACCGGGACAGGGGCCACTGAAGCTTTCTTT. This gives the protein CASSTPTGTGATEAFF.

The chain links TRBV19 to TRBJ2-1, with 8 bases identical to TRBD2. The CDR3 loop spans 13 amino acids. Trimming took 5 bases from V and 6 from J; bases not matched to a gene: 3. Looked up from germline, CDR1 is LNHDA and CDR2 is SQIVND (reference sequence). CDR3 nucleotide sequence: TGTGCCAGTAGTGGGGCGGGGGGCAATGAGCAGTTCTTC. Translation gives CASSGAGGNEQFF. Full variable domain (outside the CDR3, taken from reference TRBV19 and TRBJ2-1): DGGITQSPKYLFRKEGQNVTLSCEQNLNHDAMYWYRQDPGQGLRLIYYSQIVNDFQKGDIAEGYSVSREKKESFPLTVTSAQKNPTAFYLCASSGAGGNEQFFGPGTRLTVL.